Described below is a single T cell receptor (beta chain) sequence and its context. This record belongs to a study of blood T cells in healthy people across ages. Study as a whole: About one barcoded TCR beta cDNA was captured per two T cells.

Through a sample-barcoded 5' primer and a J-beta primer mix, a second PCR was run for about 6 to 11 cycles. Using its own MiXCR run on the 5' RACE reads, TCRdb lists one record per CDR3 protein. The data hold hundreds of thousands of distinct CDR3 sequences, with around 62% observed a single time. Donors each provided around 10 milliliters of peripheral blood. CDR1 and CDR2 (germline): SGDLS, YYNGEE. CDR3 length equals 15 residues. The ends lost 2 bases at V and 4 bases at J; junction bases unmatched: 3. The chain is built from TRBV9 and TRBJ2-3, with 11 bases identical to TRBD2. The receptor comes from a man under 40 in good health. Sequenced material: blood. The CDR3 sequence: CASSVSGGVADTQYF. DNA for the CDR3: TGTGCCAGCAGCGTTAGCGGGGGGGTCGCAGATACGCAGTATTTT.